This T cell receptor beta chain appears in the sequencing data of a study of vaccination and CD4 T cells after COVID-19. Across the study: Median draw time for post-COVID samples was 101 days post-diagnosis (range 35 to 161). Control cultures, each given a CEFX pool, an HIV-1 Nef pool, or no peptide, were included.

At the Johns Hopkins FTIC core, DNA taken from cultured CD4+ T cells was sequenced by way of the Oncomine TCR Beta short-read assay. A single record per CDR3 protein comes from TCRdb applying MiXCR to the PCR reads. The sample includes 15,000 to 20,000 distinct CDR3 sequences, roughly three fifths of them seen just once. Points on this clonotype: Its target is not known.

Treatment denoted: approximately 10-day PBMC culture with coronavirus spike peptide pools or control peptides (ViraFEST assay). Trimming stripped 2 bases from V and 0 bases from J, with 14 bases between. The CDR3 is 16 amino acids. Germline V gene lookup returns CDR1 SGHTA and CDR2 FQGNSA. Sequences were obtained from CD4+ T cells from blood, cultured in vitro. This sequence originates from a human donor who had recovered from COVID-19. V is TRBV7-2 and J is TRBJ2-7; either TRBD1 or TRBD2 may supply D (5 bases each). The CDR3 nucleotides are TGTGCCAGCAGCTTACTATGGGACGTGAGCTCCTACGAGCAGTACTTC. This sequence encodes CASSLLWDVSSYEQYF.